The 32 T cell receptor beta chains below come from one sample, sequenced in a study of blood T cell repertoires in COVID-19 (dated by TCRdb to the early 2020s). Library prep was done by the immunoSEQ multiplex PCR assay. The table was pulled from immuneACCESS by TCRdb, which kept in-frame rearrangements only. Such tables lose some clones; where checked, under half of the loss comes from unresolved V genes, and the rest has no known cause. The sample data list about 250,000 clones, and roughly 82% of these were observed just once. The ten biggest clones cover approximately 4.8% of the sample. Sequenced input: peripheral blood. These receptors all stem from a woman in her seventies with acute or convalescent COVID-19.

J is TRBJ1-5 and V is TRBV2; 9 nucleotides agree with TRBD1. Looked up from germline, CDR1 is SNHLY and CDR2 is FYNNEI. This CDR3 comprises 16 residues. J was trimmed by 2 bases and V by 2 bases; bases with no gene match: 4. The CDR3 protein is CASSEQGQGGNQPQHF. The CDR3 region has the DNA TGTGCCAGCAGTGAACAGGGACAGGGTGGCAATCAGCCCCAGCATTTT.

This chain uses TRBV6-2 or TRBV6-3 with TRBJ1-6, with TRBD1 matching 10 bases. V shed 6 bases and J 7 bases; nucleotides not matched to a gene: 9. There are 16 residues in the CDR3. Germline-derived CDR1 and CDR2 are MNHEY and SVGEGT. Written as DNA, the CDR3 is TGTGCCAGCAGCCCTAGACAGGGGGCGCGGAATTCACCCCTCCACTTT. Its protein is CASSPRQGARNSPLHF.

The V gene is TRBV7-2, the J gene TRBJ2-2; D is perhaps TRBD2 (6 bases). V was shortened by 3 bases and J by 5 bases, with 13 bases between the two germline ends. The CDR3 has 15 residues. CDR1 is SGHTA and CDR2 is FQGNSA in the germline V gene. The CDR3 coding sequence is TGTGCCAGCAGCTTTGGGCGGGGAAGGACCGGGGAGCTGTTTTTT. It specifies CASSFGRGRTGELFF.

The DNA of the CDR3 is TGCAGCGTTGAGCAACCCCCTAGGCGAAAACTGTTTTTT. Translated: CSVEQPPRRKLFF. The gene calls are TRBV29-1 and TRBJ1-4, with D unresolved. Germline V CDR1 and CDR2: SQVTM, ANQGSEA. This CDR3 contains 13 residues. The ends were cut back, 3 bases at V and 10 bases at J, with 15 bases in the middle.

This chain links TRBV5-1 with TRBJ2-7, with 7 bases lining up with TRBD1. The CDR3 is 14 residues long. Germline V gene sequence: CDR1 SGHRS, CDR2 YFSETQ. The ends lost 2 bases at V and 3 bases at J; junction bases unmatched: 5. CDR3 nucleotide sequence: TGCGCCAGCAGCTTTGGACAGGAAGGCTACGAGCAGTACTTC. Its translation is CASSFGQEGYEQYF.

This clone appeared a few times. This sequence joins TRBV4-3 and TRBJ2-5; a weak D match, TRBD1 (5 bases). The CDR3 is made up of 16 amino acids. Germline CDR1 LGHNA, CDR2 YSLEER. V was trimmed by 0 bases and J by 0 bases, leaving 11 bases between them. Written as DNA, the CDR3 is TGCGCCAGCAGCCAAGATCCATCAGGGTACCAAGAGACCCAGTACTTC. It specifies CASSQDPSGYQETQYF.

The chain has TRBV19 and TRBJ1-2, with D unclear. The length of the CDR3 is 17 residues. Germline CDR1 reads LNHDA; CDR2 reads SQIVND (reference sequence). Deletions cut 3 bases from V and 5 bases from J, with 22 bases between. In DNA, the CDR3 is TGTGCCAGTAGTATTACTCCCTCCGGGTCTAACGGGTATGGCTACACCTTC. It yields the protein CASSITPSGSNGYGYTF.

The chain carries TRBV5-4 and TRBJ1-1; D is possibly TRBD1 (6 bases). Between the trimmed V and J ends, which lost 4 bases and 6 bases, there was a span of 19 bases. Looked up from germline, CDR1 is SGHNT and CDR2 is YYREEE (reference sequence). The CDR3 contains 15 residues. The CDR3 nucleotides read TGTGCCAGCAGCAGAAGGGGGAACACCCTCGCTGAAGCTTTCTTT. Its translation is CASSRRGNTLAEAFF.

The chain's CDR3 is CASSGGGNSPLHF. The CDR3 nucleotides read TGCGCCAGCAGTGGAGGTGGTAATTCACCCCTCCACTTT. The genes are TRBV10-2 and TRBJ1-6; D is uncertain. This CDR3 contains 13 residues. V shed 4 bases and J shed 6 bases, with 7 bases lying between them. The germline CDR1 and CDR2 sequences are WSHSY and SAAADI.

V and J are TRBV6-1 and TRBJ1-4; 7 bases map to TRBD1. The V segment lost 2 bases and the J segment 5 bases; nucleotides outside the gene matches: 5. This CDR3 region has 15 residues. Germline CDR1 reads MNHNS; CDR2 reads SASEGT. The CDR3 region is CASSETGTDNEKLFF. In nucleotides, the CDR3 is TGTGCCAGCAGTGAAACCGGGACAGACAATGAAAAACTGTTTTTT.

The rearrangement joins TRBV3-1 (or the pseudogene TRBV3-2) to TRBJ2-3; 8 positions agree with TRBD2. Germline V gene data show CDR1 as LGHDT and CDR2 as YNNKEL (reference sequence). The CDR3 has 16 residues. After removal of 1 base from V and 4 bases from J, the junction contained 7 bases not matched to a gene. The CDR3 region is CASSQVGSGVADTQYF. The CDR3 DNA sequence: TGTGCCAGCAGCCAAGTTGGTAGCGGGGTGGCAGATACGCAGTATTTT.

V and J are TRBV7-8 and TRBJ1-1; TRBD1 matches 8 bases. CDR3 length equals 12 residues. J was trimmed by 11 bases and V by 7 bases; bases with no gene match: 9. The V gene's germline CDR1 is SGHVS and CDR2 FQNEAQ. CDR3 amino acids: CASKTRTGSAFF. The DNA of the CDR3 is TGTGCCAGCAAAACCCGGACAGGGTCGGCTTTCTTT.

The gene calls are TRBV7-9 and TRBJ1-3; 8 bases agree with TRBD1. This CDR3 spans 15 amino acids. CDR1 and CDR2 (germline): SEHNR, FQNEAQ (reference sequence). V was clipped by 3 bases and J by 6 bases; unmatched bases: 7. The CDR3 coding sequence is TGTGCCAGCAGCTTGGGACAGGATCGCGCAAACACCATATATTTT. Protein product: CASSLGQDRANTIYF.

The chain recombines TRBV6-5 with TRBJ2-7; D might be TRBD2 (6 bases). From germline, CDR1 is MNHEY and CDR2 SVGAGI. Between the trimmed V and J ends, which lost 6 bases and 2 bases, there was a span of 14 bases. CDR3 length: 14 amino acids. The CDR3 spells CASSVSGGTYEQYF. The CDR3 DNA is TGTGCCAGCAGCGTTAGCGGCGGAACCTACGAGCAGTACTTC.

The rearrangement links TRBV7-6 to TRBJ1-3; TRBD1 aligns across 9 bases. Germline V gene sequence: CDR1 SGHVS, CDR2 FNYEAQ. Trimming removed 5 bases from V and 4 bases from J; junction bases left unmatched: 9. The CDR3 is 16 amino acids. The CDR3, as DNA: TGTGCCAGCAGCCCCTGGGGACAGGGCTCGGGAAACACCATATATTTT. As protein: CASSPWGQGSGNTIYF.

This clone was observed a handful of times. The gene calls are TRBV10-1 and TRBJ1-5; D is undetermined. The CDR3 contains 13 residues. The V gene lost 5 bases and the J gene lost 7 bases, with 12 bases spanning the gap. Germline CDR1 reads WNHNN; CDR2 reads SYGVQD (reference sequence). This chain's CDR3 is CASSRGIGQPQHF. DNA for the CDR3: TGCGCCAGCAGTAGAGGGATAGGCCAGCCCCAGCATTTT.

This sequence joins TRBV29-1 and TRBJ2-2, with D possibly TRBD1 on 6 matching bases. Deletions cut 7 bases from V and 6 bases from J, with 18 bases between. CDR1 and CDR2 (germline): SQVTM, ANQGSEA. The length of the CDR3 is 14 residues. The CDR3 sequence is CSAYDRLKSGELFF. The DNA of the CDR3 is TGCAGCGCTTACGACAGGTTAAAATCCGGGGAGCTGTTTTTT.

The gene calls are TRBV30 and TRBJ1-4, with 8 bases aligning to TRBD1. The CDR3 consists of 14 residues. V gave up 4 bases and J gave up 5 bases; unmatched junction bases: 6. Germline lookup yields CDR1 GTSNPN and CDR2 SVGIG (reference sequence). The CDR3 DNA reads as TGTGCCTGGAACCGACAGGGGAGGAATGAAAAACTGTTTTTT. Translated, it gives CAWNRQGRNEKLFF.

The CDR3 sequence is CASSRTSLDTDTQYF. Written as DNA, the CDR3 is TGCGCCAGCAGCCGGACTAGCCTGGACACAGATACGCAGTATTTT. The chain has TRBV5-1 and TRBJ2-3; 8 positions match TRBD2. V shed 4 bases and J 2 bases; nucleotides not matched to a gene: 6. There are 15 residues in the CDR3. Germline V gene sequence: CDR1 SGHRS, CDR2 YFSETQ.

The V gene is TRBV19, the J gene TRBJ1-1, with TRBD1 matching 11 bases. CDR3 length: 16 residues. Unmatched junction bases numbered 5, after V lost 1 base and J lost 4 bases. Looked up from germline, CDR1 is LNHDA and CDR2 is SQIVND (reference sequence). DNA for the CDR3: TGTGCCAGTAGTATAGTGCGGACAGGGGGCGTCACTGAAGCTTTCTTT. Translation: CASSIVRTGGVTEAFF.

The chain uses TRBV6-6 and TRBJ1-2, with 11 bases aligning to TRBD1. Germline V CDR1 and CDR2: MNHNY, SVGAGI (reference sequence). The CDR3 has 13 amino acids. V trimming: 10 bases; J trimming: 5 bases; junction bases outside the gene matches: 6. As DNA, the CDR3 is TGTGCCACAGGGACAGGGGGGATTTATGGCTACACCTTC. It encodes CATGTGGIYGYTF.

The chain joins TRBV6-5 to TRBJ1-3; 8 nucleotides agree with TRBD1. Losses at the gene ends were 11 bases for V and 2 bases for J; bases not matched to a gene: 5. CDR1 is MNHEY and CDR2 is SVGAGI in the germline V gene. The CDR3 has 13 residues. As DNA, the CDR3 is TGTGCCGGACAGACAGGGGCTGGAAACACCATATATTTT. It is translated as CAGQTGAGNTIYF.

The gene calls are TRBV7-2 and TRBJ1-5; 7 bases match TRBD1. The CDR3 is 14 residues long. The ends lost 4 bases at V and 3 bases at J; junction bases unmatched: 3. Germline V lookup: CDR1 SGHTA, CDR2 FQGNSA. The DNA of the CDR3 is TGTGCCAGCAGCTCACAGGGGATCAATCAGCCCCAGCATTTT. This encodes CASSSQGINQPQHF.

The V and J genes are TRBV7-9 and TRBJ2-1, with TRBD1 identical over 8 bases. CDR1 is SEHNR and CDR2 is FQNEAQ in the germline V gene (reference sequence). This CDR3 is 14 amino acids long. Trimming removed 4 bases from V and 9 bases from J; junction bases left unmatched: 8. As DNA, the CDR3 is TGTGCCAGCAGCTCAGGGGGCGCGAGGGGTGAGCAGTTCTTC. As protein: CASSSGGARGEQFF.

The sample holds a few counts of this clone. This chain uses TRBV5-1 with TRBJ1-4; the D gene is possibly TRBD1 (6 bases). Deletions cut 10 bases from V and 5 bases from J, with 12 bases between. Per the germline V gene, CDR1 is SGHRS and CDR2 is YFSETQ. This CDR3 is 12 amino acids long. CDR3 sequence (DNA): TGCGCCTCCCGGCAGGGGAATGAAAAACTGTTTTTT. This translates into CASRQGNEKLFF.

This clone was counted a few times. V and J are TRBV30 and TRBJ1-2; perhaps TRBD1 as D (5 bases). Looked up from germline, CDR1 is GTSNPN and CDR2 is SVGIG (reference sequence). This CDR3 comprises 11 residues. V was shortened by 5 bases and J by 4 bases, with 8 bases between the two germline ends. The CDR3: CAWADSYGYTF. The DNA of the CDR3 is TGTGCCTGGGCTGACAGCTATGGCTACACCTTC. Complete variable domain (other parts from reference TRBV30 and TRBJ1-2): SQTIHQWPATLVQPVGSPLSLECTVEGTSNPNLYWYRQAAGRGLQLLFYSVGIGQISSEVPQNLSASRPQDRQFILSSKKLLLSDSGFYLCAWADSYGYTFGSGTRLTVV.

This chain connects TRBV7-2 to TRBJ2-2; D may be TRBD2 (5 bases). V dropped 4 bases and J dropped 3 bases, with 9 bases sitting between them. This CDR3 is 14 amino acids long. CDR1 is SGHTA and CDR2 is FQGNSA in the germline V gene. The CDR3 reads CASSSTRYTGELFF. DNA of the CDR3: TGTGCCAGCAGCTCCACTAGATACACCGGGGAGCTGTTTTTT.

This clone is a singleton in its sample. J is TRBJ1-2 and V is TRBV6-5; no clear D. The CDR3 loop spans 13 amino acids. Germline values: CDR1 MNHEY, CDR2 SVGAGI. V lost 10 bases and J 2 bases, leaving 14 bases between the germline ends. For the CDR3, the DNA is TGTGCCACCACCCCCGGGATGAACTATGGCTACACCTTC. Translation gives CATTPGMNYGYTF.

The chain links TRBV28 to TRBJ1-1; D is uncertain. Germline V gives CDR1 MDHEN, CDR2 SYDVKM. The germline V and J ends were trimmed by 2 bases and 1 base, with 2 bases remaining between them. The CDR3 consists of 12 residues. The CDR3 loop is CASSLQNTEAFF. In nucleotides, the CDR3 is TGTGCCAGCAGTTTACAGAACACTGAAGCTTTCTTT.

This chain's CDR3 is CASSFVRDTSYGYTF. The CDR3, as DNA: TGTGCCAGCAGCTTTGTCAGGGACACTTCCTATGGCTACACCTTC. The genes are TRBV11-2 and TRBJ1-2, with D perhaps TRBD1 (6 bases). Per the germline V gene, CDR1 is SGHAT and CDR2 is FQNNGV. V was clipped by 3 bases and J by 4 bases, with 15 bases between them. The CDR3 is 15 residues long.

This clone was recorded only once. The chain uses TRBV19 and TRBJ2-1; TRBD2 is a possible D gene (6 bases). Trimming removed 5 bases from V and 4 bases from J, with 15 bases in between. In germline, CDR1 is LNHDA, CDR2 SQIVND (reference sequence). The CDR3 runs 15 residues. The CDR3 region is CASSYFGAGYNEQFF. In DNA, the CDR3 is TGTGCCAGTAGTTATTTTGGGGCGGGGTACAATGAGCAGTTCTTC.

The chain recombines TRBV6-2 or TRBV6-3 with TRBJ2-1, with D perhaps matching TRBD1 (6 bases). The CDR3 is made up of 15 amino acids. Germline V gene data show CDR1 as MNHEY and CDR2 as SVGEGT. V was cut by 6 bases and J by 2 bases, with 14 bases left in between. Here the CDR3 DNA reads TGTGCCAGCAGCCCCCGCAGGGGCGCCTACAATGAGCAGTTCTTC. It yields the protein CASSPRRGAYNEQFF.